The 14 T cell receptor beta chains below all came from one sample that was sequenced in a study of cytomegalovirus exposure and HLA in healthy donors. It was with 60 Vbeta and 13 Jbeta primers that the PCR ran. The table came from immunoSEQ multiplex PCR; TCRdb's copy has only in-frame clones and leaves some out. The data contain about 120,000 clones, 9.5% of them singletons. Sequenced sample: PBMCs. The receptor source for this set is a man younger than 45 in good health and CMV-seronegative.

This clone was seen a few times. The chain couples TRBV5-1 to TRBJ1-1, with D hard to call. The CDR3 totals 13 residues. CDR1 and CDR2 from the germline V gene are SGHRS and YFSETQ. Between the trimmed V and J ends, which lost 0 bases and 6 bases, there was a span of 9 bases. The chain's CDR3 is CASSLAEGPEAFF. CDR3 in DNA: TGCGCCAGCAGCTTGGCTGAGGGTCCTGAAGCTTTCTTT.

This clone has a handful of counts. The chain has TRBV19 and TRBJ2-1, with 7 bases aligning to TRBD2. Per germline, CDR1 LNHDA and CDR2 SQIVND (reference sequence). The CDR3 sequence is 10 residues long. V lost 9 bases, J lost 15 bases, and 8 bases stayed unmatched. The CDR3 sequence is CASERGTMFF. CDR3 nucleotides: TGTGCCAGCGAGCGTGGGACTATGTTCTTC. Using reference TRBV19 and TRBJ2-1 for the parts outside the CDR3, the full variable domain is DGGITQSPKYLFRKEGQNVTLSCEQNLNHDAMYWYRQDPGQGLRLIYYSQIVNDFQKGDIAEGYSVSREKKESFPLTVTSAQKNPTAFYLCASERGTMFFGPGTRLTVL.

J is TRBJ2-1 and V is TRBV18; 15 nucleotides match TRBD2. V lost 5 bases to trimming and J lost 10 bases; unmatched junction nucleotides: 12. In germline, CDR1 is KGHSH, CDR2 LQKENI. CDR3 length: 17 residues. The CDR3 protein is CASSSGPGLAGGREQFF. As DNA, the CDR3 is TGTGCCAGCTCATCGGGTCCGGGACTAGCGGGGGGCCGGGAGCAGTTCTTC.

This chain connects TRBV11-3 to TRBJ2-7, with 8 bases aligning to TRBD2. The CDR3 is 13 amino acids. The J segment lost 6 bases and the V segment lost 6 bases, leaving 7 bases of the junction unmatched. Germline V gene sequence: CDR1 SGHNT, CDR2 YENEEA. The CDR3 bases are TGTGCCAGCAGGCGGGGGGTCTCTGCCGAGCAGTACTTC. It is translated as CASRRGVSAEQYF.

In its sample, this clone is medium-sized. The chain is built from TRBV6-1 and TRBJ2-3, with D perhaps TRBD2 (6 bases). This CDR3 is 15 amino acids long. V was pared by 1 base and J by 4 bases, with 12 bases between. Germline V CDR1 and CDR2: MNHNS, SASEGT. The CDR3 sequence: CASSEEGGGPDTQYF. The CDR3 coding sequence is TGTGCCAGCAGTGAAGAGGGTGGAGGGCCAGATACGCAGTATTTT.

This clone came up a few times. The CDR3 here is CASSQGGLVEQYF. Written as DNA, the CDR3 is TGTGCCAGCAGCCAAGGGGGCCTGGTCGAGCAGTACTTC. J is TRBJ2-7 and V is TRBV14; weak D call: TRBD1 (5 bases). CDR3 length: 13 amino acids. The V gene's germline CDR1 is SGHDN and CDR2 FVKESK. Trimming left V 1 base short and J 6 bases short, with 10 bases between.

A few counts support this clone. This CDR3 reads CASSHLGRDRGSTGELFF. The CDR3 DNA reads TGCGCCAGCAGCCACTTGGGACGTGACAGGGGATCGACCGGGGAGCTGTTTTTT. The chain combines TRBV4-1 with TRBJ2-2; 8 positions agree with TRBD1. The CDR3 has 18 amino acids. The trim removed 3 bases at V and 5 bases at J, leaving 14 bases unmatched. CDR1 is MGHRA, CDR2 YSYEKL, per germline.

The chain combines TRBV11-2 with TRBJ1-6; D uncertain. V was trimmed by 0 bases and J by 0 bases, leaving 9 bases between them. From germline, CDR1 is SGHAT and CDR2 FQNNGV. The CDR3 runs 17 residues. DNA for the CDR3: TGTGCCAGCAGCTTAGAACCGGAGAGCTCCTATAATTCACCCCTCCACTTT. It codes for CASSLEPESSYNSPLHF.

The chain carries TRBV18 and TRBJ1-5, with 8 positions matching TRBD1. The CDR3 runs 15 residues. Germline-derived CDR1 and CDR2 are KGHSH and LQKENI. Trimming cost V 6 bases and J 1 base; bases outside gene matches: 5. CDR3 nucleotide sequence: TGTGCCAGCTCCCCCCAGGGGGCAAGCAATCAGCCCCAGCATTTT. Protein: CASSPQGASNQPQHF.

This clone was seen only a few times. The chain is built from TRBV28 and TRBJ2-7; TRBD1 might be the D (5 bases). With 8 bases removed from V and 2 bases from J, the gap between germline ends came to 19 bases. This CDR3 is built from 15 residues. Germline-derived CDR1 and CDR2 are MDHEN and SYDVKM. The CDR3 loop is CASGWRSRGTYEQYF. As DNA, the CDR3 is TGTGCCAGCGGCTGGCGGTCAAGGGGAACCTACGAGCAGTACTTC.

This chain connects TRBV30 to TRBJ2-2; tentative D call: TRBD2 (6 bases). V was shortened by 3 bases and J by 5 bases, with 13 bases between the two germline ends. Germline lookup yields CDR1 GTSNPN and CDR2 SVGIG (reference sequence). The CDR3 is 14 amino acids. The CDR3 loop is CAWSVLLATGELFF. CDR3 nucleotides: TGTGCCTGGAGCGTACTACTAGCAACCGGGGAGCTGTTTTTT. The full variable domain, with the rest looked up from reference TRBV30 and TRBJ2-2, is SQTIHQWPATLVQPVGSPLSLECTVEGTSNPNLYWYRQAAGRGLQLLFYSVGIGQISSEVPQNLSASRPQDRQFILSSKKLLLSDSGFYLCAWSVLLATGELFFGEGSRLTVL.

The chain couples TRBV14 to TRBJ2-5; possible D gene TRBD1, 5 bases. From germline, CDR1 is SGHDN and CDR2 FVKESK. The CDR3 consists of 13 residues. Trimming stripped 1 base from V and 4 bases from J, with 7 bases between. CDR3: CASSQGGPETQYF. CDR3 coding DNA: TGTGCCAGCAGCCAAGGGGGCCCAGAGACCCAGTACTTC.

This clone was found a few times. This sequence joins TRBV16 and TRBJ1-3; D unresolved. The CDR3 extends over 13 amino acids. The ends were cut back, 7 bases at V and 0 bases at J, with 7 bases in the middle. CDR1 KGHSY and CDR2 FQNENV come from the germline V gene. In DNA, the CDR3 is TGTGCCAGCACTCAGGACTCTGGAAACACCATATATTTT. It codes for CASTQDSGNTIYF.

In its sample, this clone was seen a few times. The rearrangement joins TRBV30 to TRBJ1-1, with TRBD1 matching 7 bases. CDR1 and CDR2 (germline): GTSNPN, SVGIG (reference sequence). The CDR3 is made up of 17 amino acids. Trimming cost V 4 bases and J 7 bases; bases outside gene matches: 21. CDR3: CAWKKTWDSQSTREAFF. In DNA form, the CDR3 reads TGTGCCTGGAAGAAGACGTGGGACAGCCAAAGTACCCGTGAAGCTTTCTTT.